A selection of T cell receptor beta chains follows, all from one sample in a study of blood T cell repertoires in COVID-19. Assay used: immunoSEQ multiplex PCR; TCRdb lists only in-frame clones, some missing. Among under 300,000 clones, around 87% were seen once, and the ten largest hold 2.1%. The sample consisted of peripheral blood. The receptors originated from an older woman with COVID-19, enrolled during active disease. CDR3s include the opening cysteine and the closing phenylalanine or tryptophan. Each record gives: CDR3 protein, CDR3 DNA, V gene, J gene, D gene, clone size. The D gene is left open where the match is weak. Clone size is given for some rows only: seen once, a few or many times, or a class if the clone is expanded.

cdr3_aa: CASGIQGWETQYF
cdr3_nt: TGCGCCAGCGGTATACAGGGGTGGGAGACCCAGTACTTC
v_call: TRBV5-1
j_call: TRBJ2-5
d_call: TRBD1
clone_size: once

cdr3_aa: CASSIVQGVNEKLFF
cdr3_nt: TGTGCCAGTAGTATCGTTCAAGGAGTTAATGAAAAACTGTTTTTT
v_call: TRBV19
j_call: TRBJ1-4
d_call: NA
clone_size: NA

cdr3_aa: CASSLILPTITNTEAFF
cdr3_nt: TGTGCCAGCAGCTTAATTCTACCAACTATAACGAACACTGAAGCTTTCTTT
v_call: TRBV7-2
j_call: TRBJ1-1
d_call: NA
clone_size: NA

cdr3_aa: CASIRSPGKVNTEAFF
cdr3_nt: TGTGCCAGTATCCGGAGCCCCGGTAAGGTGAACACTGAAGCTTTCTTT
v_call: TRBV19
j_call: TRBJ1-1
d_call: NA
clone_size: NA

cdr3_aa: CATRHPPGTGVEPSYGYTF
cdr3_nt: TGTGCCACCAGGCATCCACCCGGGACAGGTGTAGAGCCTAGCTATGGCTACACCTTC
v_call: TRBV24-1
j_call: TRBJ1-2
d_call: TRBD1
clone_size: NA

cdr3_aa: CASSPPGLSGNTIYF
cdr3_nt: TGTGCCAGCAGCCCCCCCGGTCTTTCTGGAAACACCATATATTTT
v_call: TRBV7-2
j_call: TRBJ1-3
d_call: NA
clone_size: NA

cdr3_aa: CASSQDQSRVGAFF
cdr3_nt: TGTGCCAGCAGCCAAGATCAAAGCAGGGTCGGGGCTTTCTTT
v_call: TRBV4-2
j_call: TRBJ1-1
d_call: NA
clone_size: few

cdr3_aa: CASSFTTGVTFF
cdr3_nt: TGTGCCAGCAGCTTCACTACAGGGGTAACTTTCTTT
v_call: TRBV5-6
j_call: TRBJ1-1
d_call: TRBD1
clone_size: NA

cdr3_aa: CATSSFQRGGPDTQYF
cdr3_nt: TGTGCCACCAGCTCGTTCCAGCGGGGGGGCCCAGATACGCAGTATTTT
v_call: TRBV15
j_call: TRBJ2-3
d_call: TRBD2
clone_size: NA

cdr3_aa: CASSFRDRGGYGYTF
cdr3_nt: TGTGCCAGCAGTTTCCGAGACAGGGGTGGCTATGGCTACACCTTC
v_call: TRBV27
j_call: TRBJ1-2
d_call: TRBD1
clone_size: NA

cdr3_aa: CASSHQGQGYEQYF
cdr3_nt: TGCGCCAGCAGCCACCAGGGACAGGGCTACGAGCAGTACTTC
v_call: TRBV4-1
j_call: TRBJ2-7
d_call: TRBD1
clone_size: NA